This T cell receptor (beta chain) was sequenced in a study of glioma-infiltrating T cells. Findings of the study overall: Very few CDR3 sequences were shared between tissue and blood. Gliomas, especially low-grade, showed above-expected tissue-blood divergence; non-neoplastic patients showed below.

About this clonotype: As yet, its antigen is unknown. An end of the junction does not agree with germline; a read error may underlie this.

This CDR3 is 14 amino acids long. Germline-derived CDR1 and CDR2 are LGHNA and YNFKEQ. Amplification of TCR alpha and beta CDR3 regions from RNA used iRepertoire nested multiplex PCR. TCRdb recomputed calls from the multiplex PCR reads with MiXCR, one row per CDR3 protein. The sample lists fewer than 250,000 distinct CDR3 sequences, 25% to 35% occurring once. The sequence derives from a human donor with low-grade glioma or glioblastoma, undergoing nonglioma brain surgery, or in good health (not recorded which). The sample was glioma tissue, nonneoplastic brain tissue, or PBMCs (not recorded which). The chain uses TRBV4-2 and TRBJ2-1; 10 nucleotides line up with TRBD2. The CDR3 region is CASGQGTSERKQFF. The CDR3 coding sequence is TGTGCCAGCGGCCAAGGGACTAGCGAGAGGAAGCAGTTCTTC.